The 29 T cell receptor beta chains in this list originate from one sample, sequenced in a study of naive and memory T cell subsets. Both TRBC1 and TRBC2 were covered by a beta constant-region primer of two equimolar oligonucleotides. TCRdb re-called the UMI-ligation and nested PCR reads through MiXCR, storing one row per CDR3 protein. The sample includes around 40,000 distinct CDR3 sequences, about an eighth of them seen just once. Sequencing used effector memory CD4+ T cells from blood. Subset denoted: effector memory, CD45RA- CD27-. The receptors stem from a human donor in good health.

This clonotype was picked up a small number of times. V and J are TRBV11-2 and TRBJ2-1; D perhaps matches TRBD2 (7 bases). The CDR3 runs to 16 residues. Germline CDR1 reads SGHAT; CDR2 reads FQNNGV. Trimming left V 5 bases short and J 7 bases short, with 21 bases between. For the CDR3, the DNA is TGTGCCAGCAGCCCGCGGAGGGGGGGTGATACTAATGAGCAGTTCTTC. Protein product: CASSPRRGGDTNEQFF.

The genes are TRBV5-4 and TRBJ2-5, with TRBD2 matching over 12 bases. CDR1 and CDR2 from the germline V gene are SGHNT and YYREEE (reference sequence). The CDR3 consists of 16 residues. After removal of 0 bases from V and 7 bases from J, the junction contained 7 bases not matched to a gene. The CDR3 DNA sequence: TGTGCCAGCAGCTTGGGGACTAGCGGGAATCGTGGGACCCAGTACTTC. This codes for CASSLGTSGNRGTQYF.

This chain joins TRBV6-2 or TRBV6-3 and TRBJ1-5; D call uncertain. The V end was cut by 5 bases, the J end by 6 bases, with 11 bases between. Germline V gives CDR1 MNHEY, CDR2 SVGEGT. The CDR3 totals 13 residues. The chain's CDR3 is CASSRDSRQPQHF. For the CDR3, the DNA is TGTGCCAGCAGTAGGGATAGCCGTCAGCCCCAGCATTTT.

This clonotype has a handful of counts. The rearrangement links TRBV12-3 or TRBV12-4 to TRBJ2-7, with D possibly matching TRBD2 (5 bases). V lost 1 base and J lost 2, with 9 bases in between. There are 14 residues in the CDR3. CDR3 DNA: TGTGCCAGCAGTTTAGGGGCGGAGGCCTACGAGCAGTACTTC. Amino acid sequence: CASSLGAEAYEQYF.

In this sample, this clonotype turned up many times. V is TRBV10-2 and J is TRBJ1-6, with D unclear. CDR3 length: 17 amino acids. The germline V gene has CDR1 WSHSY and CDR2 SAAADI. V lost 3 bases and J 0 bases, leaving 12 bases between the germline ends. The CDR3: CASSEGTGSSYNSPLHF. Here the CDR3 DNA reads TGCGCCAGCAGTGAAGGCACCGGGAGCTCCTATAATTCACCCCTCCACTTT.

A few counts support this clonotype. This chain connects TRBV12-5 to TRBJ1-6, with a possible D match to TRBD1 (6 bases). The CDR3 spans 14 residues. The V and J ends lost 7 bases and 7 bases respectively, with 14 bases between them. Per the germline V gene, CDR1 is LGHNT and CDR2 is FRNRAP. CDR3 protein: CASAEGQGNSPLHF. CDR3 DNA sequence: TGTGCTAGTGCAGAAGGTCAGGGGAATTCACCCCTCCACTTT.

This clonotype was picked up many times. This chain connects TRBV20-1 to TRBJ1-6; D is unresolved. V lost 3 bases and J 6 bases, leaving 9 bases between the germline ends. The germline gives CDR1 DFQATT, CDR2 SNEGSKA (reference sequence). The CDR3 is 13 amino acids. As DNA, the CDR3 is TGCAGTGCTAGTAAGAGGGCTAATTCACCCCTCCACTTT. It codes for CSASKRANSPLHF.

This clonotype came up a few times. The gene calls are TRBV11-2 and TRBJ2-6; D ambiguous. Deletions cut 5 bases from V and 2 bases from J, with 7 bases between. In germline, CDR1 is SGHAT, CDR2 FQNNGV. CDR3 length: 14 residues. CDR3 amino acids: CASSPDPGANVLTF. In nucleotides, the CDR3 is TGTGCCAGCAGCCCAGACCCTGGGGCCAACGTCCTGACTTTC.

This clonotype has only a few counts. The gene calls are TRBV5-8 and TRBJ1-5; TRBD1 is a possible D gene (5 bases). From germline, CDR1 is SGHTS and CDR2 YDEGEE. CDR3 length: 11 amino acids. The V gene lost 1 base and the J gene lost 15 bases, with 11 bases spanning the gap. CDR3 protein: CASSLYRRLHF. The CDR3 nucleotides read TGTGCCAGCAGCTTGTACAGGAGATTGCATTTT.

There are a few counts of this clonotype. The V gene is TRBV3-1, the J gene TRBJ2-3; 8 bases fit TRBD2. From germline, CDR1 is LGHDT and CDR2 YNNKEL (reference sequence). The CDR3 loop spans 13 amino acids. V shed 6 bases, J shed 4 bases, and the junction held 3 bases outside the gene matches. CDR3 in DNA: TGTGCCAGCAGTCGGGGGGGGGCAGATACGCAGTATTTT. Its translation is CASSRGGADTQYF.

On this clonotype: This may arise from a read error, as a much more abundant clone is one base away. The chain is built from TRBV3-1 and TRBJ2-2; 9 bases align to TRBD1. Germline V CDR1 and CDR2: LGHDT, YNNKEL (reference sequence). Trimming at V came to 3 bases and at J to 9 bases, leaving 5 bases not matched to a gene. CDR3 length: 14 residues. As DNA, the CDR3 is TGTGCCAGCAGCCATACAGGGGGCCACAGGGAGCTGTTTTTT. Encoded protein: CASSHTGGHRELFF.

The chain carries TRBV20-1 and TRBJ2-5; unclear D gene. The V gene's germline CDR1 is DFQATT and CDR2 SNEGSKA (reference sequence). The CDR3 sequence is 12 residues long. The V and J ends lost 5 bases and 3 bases respectively, with 10 bases between them. CDR3 nucleotide sequence: TGCAGTGCTCCCGTGGTAGAAGAGACCCAGTACTTC. Translation: CSAPVVEETQYF.

The V and J genes are TRBV6-2 or TRBV6-3 and TRBJ2-1; no reliable D call. This CDR3 comprises 11 residues. The V and J ends lost 2 bases and 8 bases respectively, with 4 bases between them. The germline V gene encodes CDR1 MNHEY and CDR2 SVGEGT. The CDR3 DNA sequence: TGTGCCAGCAGTTACAAACATGAGCAGTTCTTC. Protein: CASSYKHEQFF.

This chain connects TRBV7-2 to TRBJ2-7; 7 nucleotides line up with TRBD2. V was clipped by 6 bases and J by 5 bases; unmatched bases: 7. CDR3 size: 13 residues. Per the germline V gene, CDR1 is SGHTA and CDR2 is FQGNSA. CDR3 nucleotides: TGTGCCAGCAGGCGGACTAGTTCGGACGAGCAGTACTTC. Amino acid sequence: CASRRTSSDEQYF.

V and J are TRBV20-1 and TRBJ2-3; tentatively, D is TRBD2 (5 bases). In germline, CDR1 is DFQATT, CDR2 SNEGSKA (reference sequence). Trimming stripped 0 bases from V and 1 base from J, with 14 bases between. The CDR3 contains 16 residues. CDR3 nucleotide sequence: TGCAGTGCTAGAGATCGTGACACCGGGGGCACAGATACGCAGTATTTT. This encodes CSARDRDTGGTDTQYF.

This clonotype was picked up many times. This rearrangement joins TRBV10-2 to TRBJ2-5; tentatively, D is TRBD1 (6 bases). V lost 6 bases, J lost 5 bases, and 10 bases lay in between. From germline, CDR1 is WSHSY and CDR2 SAAADI. The CDR3 totals 12 residues. The CDR3 DNA sequence: TGCGCCAGCAGAAACAGGGAGGAGACCCAGTACTTC. Translated: CASRNREETQYF.

V is TRBV10-1 and J is TRBJ2-1; D is unclear. Germline V gene lookup returns CDR1 WNHNN and CDR2 SYGVQD (reference sequence). This CDR3 has 19 residues. V lost 0 bases and J 0 bases, leaving 18 bases between the germline ends. The CDR3 DNA follows: TGCGCCAGCAGTGAGTCGACGATCAGAGTGGGAAGCTCCTACAATGAGCAGTTCTTC. Translating it yields CASSESTIRVGSSYNEQFF.

This clonotype has ten or more counts. This rearrangement joins TRBV20-1 to TRBJ1-3; tentatively, D is TRBD1 (6 bases). V was trimmed by 5 bases and J by 0 bases, leaving 17 bases between them. Germline V lookup: CDR1 DFQATT, CDR2 SNEGSKA (reference sequence). This CDR3 has 16 residues. The CDR3 region is CSAGRPGANSGNTIYF. Here the CDR3 DNA reads TGCAGTGCTGGACGCCCGGGGGCCAACTCTGGAAACACCATATATTTT.

Ten or more counts support this clonotype. The rearrangement uses TRBV18 and TRBJ2-7; D call uncertain. The length of the CDR3 is 14 residues. V lost 4 bases to trimming and J lost 4 bases, with 14 bases between them. Germline-derived CDR1 and CDR2 are KGHSH and LQKENI. Here the CDR3 reads CASSLFPNPYEQYF. CDR3 DNA sequence: TGTGCCAGCTCACTCTTCCCGAACCCGTACGAGCAGTACTTC.

This clonotype is labeled as medium-sized. The CDR3 DNA sequence: TGCAGTGCTAGGCTCCGGGACTACCCCTACGAGCAGTACTTC. Its translation is CSARLRDYPYEQYF. The chain is built from TRBV20-1 and TRBJ2-7, with TRBD2 matching over 7 bases. V shed 3 bases, J shed 2 bases, and the junction held 7 bases outside the gene matches. There are 14 residues in the CDR3. Germline V lookup: CDR1 DFQATT, CDR2 SNEGSKA (reference sequence).

The rearrangement joins TRBV29-1 to TRBJ2-1; D tentatively fits TRBD1 or TRBD2 (7 bases each). The CDR3 is made up of 15 amino acids. CDR1 is SQVTM, CDR2 ANQGSEA, per germline. The V gene lost 7 bases and the J gene lost 1 base, with 17 bases spanning the gap. In DNA form, the CDR3 reads TGCAGCGCAGGGGGGGGATCCCTGTCCTACAATGAGCAGTTCTTC. The encoded protein is CSAGGGSLSYNEQFF.

The V gene is TRBV2, the J gene TRBJ2-7; 8 bases fit TRBD2. Germline CDR1 reads SNHLY; CDR2 reads FYNNEI. The CDR3 contains 15 residues. After removal of 3 bases from V and 1 base from J, the junction contained 5 bases not matched to a gene. The CDR3 sequence: CASSDPAGVSYEQYF. The CDR3 nucleotides read TGTGCCAGCAGTGATCCAGCGGGAGTGTCCTACGAGCAGTACTTC.

A remark on this clonotype: This may arise from a read error, as a much more abundant clone is one base away. CDR3 sequence (DNA): TGTGTCAGCAGTCCCCGGGGACTCTCCTACGAGCAGTACTTC. Amino acids: CVSSPRGLSYEQYF. The chain employs TRBV6-5 and TRBJ2-7, with D possibly matching TRBD2 (6 bases). This CDR3 has 14 residues. Germline lookup yields CDR1 MNHEY and CDR2 SVGAGI.

The V and J genes are TRBV20-1 and TRBJ2-3; D unclear. The CDR3 runs 13 residues. V was cut by 7 bases and J by 1 base, with 12 bases left in between. CDR1 is DFQATT, CDR2 SNEGSKA, per germline (reference sequence). CDR3 residues: CSERDTGTDTQYF. DNA of the CDR3: TGCAGTGAACGAGACACTGGCACAGATACGCAGTATTTT.

This clonotype was observed a single time. The chain is built from TRBV20-1 and TRBJ2-3, with TRBD2 identical over 15 bases. Per germline, CDR1 DFQATT and CDR2 SNEGSKA (reference sequence). This CDR3 has 16 residues. J lost 1 base, V lost 6 bases, and 5 bases had no gene match. The CDR3 region has the DNA TGCAGTGCCTATAGGACTAGCGGGAGGGGCACAGATACGCAGTATTTT. As protein: CSAYRTSGRGTDTQYF.

This clonotype was detected ten times or more. The V and J genes are TRBV20-1 and TRBJ2-7, with 7 bases that match TRBD1. Unmatched junction bases numbered 12, after V lost 1 base and J lost 6 bases. Germline V lookup: CDR1 DFQATT, CDR2 SNEGSKA (reference sequence). The CDR3 extends over 15 amino acids. The CDR3 here is CSARVTGPGVGEQYF. The CDR3, as DNA: TGCAGTGCTAGAGTGACAGGGCCCGGCGTCGGCGAGCAGTACTTC.

The chain joins TRBV5-4 to TRBJ1-6; D is unresolved. V lost 0 bases to trimming and J lost 8 bases, with 15 bases between them. Germline V CDR1 and CDR2: SGHNT, YYREEE (reference sequence). The CDR3 sequence is 16 residues long. The CDR3 DNA follows: TGTGCCAGCAGCTTGGACTCAGTCACGGGATATTCACCCCTCCACTTT. Protein sequence: CASSLDSVTGYSPLHF.

This chain joins TRBV14 and TRBJ1-1; D gene ambiguous. Germline CDR1 and CDR2: SGHDN and FVKESK. The V end lost 5 bases, the J end lost 3 bases, and 16 bases lay between the germline ends. This CDR3 contains 15 residues. As DNA, the CDR3 is TGTGCCAGCAGCTTCTTTCCAGCCATGTACACTGAAGCTTTCTTT. Translated, it gives CASSFFPAMYTEAFF.

A note on this clonotype: Since a much larger clone is just one base distant, this may be a read error. The chain joins TRBV20-1 to TRBJ2-3; 12 positions agree with TRBD2. The CDR3 consists of 16 residues. Germline V CDR1 and CDR2: DFQATT, SNEGSKA (reference sequence). Trimming removed 6 bases from V and 2 bases from J; junction bases left unmatched: 9. CDR3 amino acids: CSATGLAGQHTDTQYF. CDR3 nucleotides: TGCAGTGCGACCGGACTAGCGGGACAACACACAGATACGCAGTATTTT.